This TCR beta chain was identified in a study of regulatory T cells in long-lasting Graves disease (dated by TCRdb to about 2021). Some background on the complete study: Persistent Graves' disease was defined as persistently positive TSH receptor autoantibodies together with antithyroid drug treatment for over 5 years. Persistent Graves' disease patients in the clinical cohort had taken antithyroid drugs for roughly 10 years on average. This study used TCR sequencing and RNA sequencing of peripheral blood to compare persistent Graves' disease patients against newly diagnosed Graves' disease patients. The study took place in China and was registered as a clinical trial. TCR sequencing covered 13 persistent and around 20 newly diagnosed Graves' disease patients, about 35 samples in total. Overall study results and their limits: Persistent Graves' disease patients showed lower TCR Shannon entropy and fewer highly expanded clones than newly diagnosed patients, suggesting clonal expansion. The study examined only peripheral blood because the primary lesion, thyroid tissue, could not be accessed. Persistent disease showed preferential use of TRBV28, TRBJ1-2 and TRBJ2-5, whereas newly diagnosed disease favored TRBV20-1 and TRBJ2-1. A larger number of public clonotypes was shared among persistent patients (approximately 3,000) than among newly diagnosed patients (around 870). Only the TCR beta chain was sequenced and analyzed. The small sample size was acknowledged by the authors as a limitation that may reduce accuracy.

About this clonotype itself: No cognate antigen has been identified for it. The sample holds no much larger clone one base away, and base qualities are not on file.

To prepare the library, multiplex PCR was applied. These reads were obtained on an Illumina HiSeq 4000. TCR beta libraries were built with iRepertoire HTBI primers and Arm-PCR amplification of CDR3 regions. Before sequencing, the PCR products went through gel purification. The original methods were these. Gene usage analysis of CDR3 amino acid clonotypes used the approximately 62 TRBV and 14 to 15 TRBJ segments found across samples. Filtered high-quality paired reads were merged into contigs using COPE and FqMerger. BLAST was used to align contigs to IMGT TRBV, TRBD and TRBJ reference genes, with CDR3 defined following IMGT. Any clonotype with a frequency above 0.1% was counted as a highly expanded clone. Shannon entropy was used to measure repertoire diversity, and the Gini coefficient was used to measure V-J evenness. A clonotype found in more than one individual was treated as public. TCRdb reprocessed the public reads (quality trimming at Q25 with fastp, clone calling with MiXCR) and kept in-frame beta chains. All rows with the same CDR3 protein become a single entry with the most common DNA and genes. It is TCRdb's table, rather than the study itself, that gives the V and J calls and clone size. A total of fewer than 450,000 distinct CDR3 sequences appear in this sample, about a fifth of them only once. Roughly 20% of the sample is held by the ten biggest clonotypes.

Based on the germline V gene, the CDR1 and CDR2 sequences are MGHRA and YSYEKL. Reading from cysteine to phenylalanine, the CDR3 counts 12 amino acids. Only the CDR3 portion is preserved as DNA: 36 bases, with reading frame beginning at the first base. V drops 0 bases and J drops 4 bases, leaving 4 bases in between. The time point label, as the study defines it: persistent/refractory GD, antithyroid drugs over 5 years with positive TRAb. For both TCR sequencing and RNA sequencing, RNA was extracted from PBMCs using TRIzol. The diagnosis of Graves' disease was made according to American Thyroid Association guidelines. Patients were recruited from an endocrinology department in Xi'an, China. Each patient gave approximately 9.7 milliliters of peripheral blood, collected in an EDTA anticoagulant tube. Ficoll Paque Plus density gradient separation was used to isolate PBMCs, and no further T cell sorting was done. RNA quality was checked with an Agilent 2100 Bioanalyzer and agarose gel, and concentration with a NanoDrop 2000.

The sequences come from peripheral blood mononuclear cells (PBMCs), collected when the disease was refractory, from a patient treated with antithyroid drugs. This TCR came from a female donor with Graves disease. The chain joins TRBV4-1 to TRBJ2-7; confidence is insufficient to name the D gene. The CDR3 corresponds to CASSQDPYEQYF. The nucleotide sequence is given as TGCGCCAGCAGCCAAGACCCTTACGAGCAGTACTTC.